Listed here are 13 T cell receptor beta chains from one sample, sequenced in a study of cytomegalovirus exposure and HLA in healthy donors. PCR was performed using 60 Vbeta and 13 Jbeta primers. TCRdb keeps only in-frame clones here, not all; method: immunoSEQ multiplex PCR. The sample lists over 150,000 clones; approximately 71% were seen once. The sequencing input was PBMCs. All receptors come from a male donor in good health and CMV-seronegative.

The J gene is TRBJ2-7, the V gene TRBV7-6; D remains unclear. Germline values: CDR1 SGHVS, CDR2 FNYEAQ. CDR3 length equals 14 residues. The V and J ends lost 1 base and 0 bases respectively, with 7 bases between them. The CDR3 sequence: CASSLGEVSYEQYF. As DNA, the CDR3 is TGTGCCAGCAGCTTAGGTGAGGTCTCCTACGAGCAGTACTTC.

The chain combines TRBV7-3 with TRBJ2-1, with 10 bases fitting TRBD2. The CDR3 loop spans 18 amino acids. The germline V gene has CDR1 SGHTA and CDR2 FQGTGA. With 1 base clipped from V and 8 bases from J, the junction kept 14 bases outside the gene matches. The CDR3 is CASSLKPRLAGEGYEQFF. Here the CDR3 DNA reads TGTGCCAGCAGCTTAAAACCAAGGCTAGCGGGGGAAGGCTATGAGCAGTTCTTC.

This chain uses TRBV18 with TRBJ2-2, with D perhaps matching TRBD2 (7 bases). The CDR3 runs 15 residues. The V end was cut by 4 bases, the J end by 1 base, with 10 bases between. CDR1 KGHSH and CDR2 LQKENI come from the germline V gene. CDR3 protein: CASSRGGENTGELFF. The CDR3 nucleotides read TGTGCCAGCTCACGAGGGGGGGAGAACACCGGGGAGCTGTTTTTT.

The chain couples TRBV4-3 to TRBJ1-2, with a weak D call TRBD1 (5 bases). Per germline, CDR1 LGHNA and CDR2 YSLEER. Between the trimmed V and J ends, which lost 0 bases and 8 bases, there was a span of 10 bases. This CDR3 is 13 amino acids long. CDR3 region: CASSQDTTGGYTF. DNA for the CDR3: TGCGCCAGCAGCCAAGATACTACAGGAGGCTACACCTTC.

The chain joins TRBV7-9 to TRBJ1-2; tentatively, D is TRBD1 (6 bases). The CDR3 sequence is 14 residues long. Germline-derived CDR1 and CDR2 are SEHNR and FQNEAQ (reference sequence). V lost 4 bases and J 6 bases, leaving 15 bases between the germline ends. Written as DNA, the CDR3 is TGTGCCAGCAGCTGGATGGACAGCGGTAATGGCTACACCTTC. Its translation is CASSWMDSGNGYTF.

The sample holds a few counts of this clone. The chain links TRBV7-9 to TRBJ2-4; perhaps TRBD1 as D (6 bases). Germline V lookup: CDR1 SEHNR, CDR2 FQNEAQ (reference sequence). The V end was cut by 5 bases, the J end by 0 bases, with 20 bases between. CDR3 length: 18 amino acids. CDR3 protein: CASSPDRTVPLAKNIQYF. DNA for the CDR3: TGTGCCAGCAGCCCAGACCGGACAGTTCCCTTAGCCAAAAACATTCAGTACTTC.

This clone was observed a handful of times. The chain joins TRBV2 to TRBJ2-3; D might be TRBD1 (8 bases). The germline CDR1 and CDR2 sequences are SNHLY and FYNNEI. The CDR3 contains 12 residues. Trimming cost V 7 bases and J 5 bases, with 10 bases left between them. CDR3 amino acids: CASNRGGDTQYF. The CDR3 nucleotides read TGTGCCAGCAACAGGGGGGGAGATACGCAGTATTTT.

This clone was seen once. The chain has TRBV7-9 and TRBJ2-1, with TRBD2 matching over 7 bases. The CDR3 extends over 15 amino acids. Per germline, CDR1 SEHNR and CDR2 FQNEAQ (reference sequence). After removal of 2 bases from V and 7 bases from J, the junction contained 8 bases not matched to a gene. The CDR3, as DNA: TGTGCCAGCAGCTTAATGGCGGGAGTAGGTAATGAGCAGTTCTTC. It is translated as CASSLMAGVGNEQFF.

In its sample, this clone was seen once. This chain connects TRBV6-5 to TRBJ2-7; D perhaps matches TRBD1 (5 bases). The CDR3 extends over 13 amino acids. CDR1 MNHEY and CDR2 SVGAGI come from the germline V gene. The V end was cut by 6 bases, the J end by 5 bases, with 14 bases between. The CDR3 protein is CASSFRLGHEQYF. CDR3 DNA sequence: TGTGCCAGCAGCTTTCGGTTGGGGCACGAGCAGTACTTC.

This chain connects TRBV30 to TRBJ2-1, with 12 bases lining up with TRBD2. With 2 bases clipped from V and 6 bases from J, the junction kept 8 bases outside the gene matches. Looked up from germline, CDR1 is GTSNPN and CDR2 is SVGIG (reference sequence). This CDR3 spans 16 amino acids. This CDR3 is CAWSRPGTSGRNEQFF. The CDR3 DNA is TGTGCCTGGAGTCGACCTGGGACTAGCGGGCGCAATGAGCAGTTCTTC. Full variable domain (outside the CDR3, taken from reference TRBV30 and TRBJ2-1): SQTIHQWPATLVQPVGSPLSLECTVEGTSNPNLYWYRQAAGRGLQLLFYSVGIGQISSEVPQNLSASRPQDRQFILSSKKLLLSDSGFYLCAWSRPGTSGRNEQFFGPGTRLTVL.

This clone was picked up a small number of times. The chain links TRBV7-9 to TRBJ2-3; D unclear. V gave up 1 base and J gave up 0 bases, with 8 bases separating them. Germline V gene data show CDR1 as SEHNR and CDR2 as FQNEAQ (reference sequence). The CDR3 is 15 residues long. The CDR3 loop is CASSLGDASTDTQYF. In nucleotides, the CDR3 is TGTGCCAGCAGCTTAGGCGATGCTAGCACAGATACGCAGTATTTT.

This chain connects TRBV11-1 to TRBJ1-5, with 7 bases identical to TRBD1. Germline trimming cut 3 bases from V and 7 bases from J; bases unmatched to any gene: 3. CDR3 length: 13 amino acids. In germline, CDR1 is SGHAT, CDR2 FQDESV (reference sequence). CDR3 protein: CASSFNRGQPQHF. CDR3 sequence (DNA): TGTGCCAGCAGCTTCAACAGGGGACAGCCCCAGCATTTT.

The V and J genes are TRBV11-1 and TRBJ1-1; weak D call: TRBD1 (5 bases). From germline, CDR1 is SGHAT and CDR2 FQDESV (reference sequence). CDR3 length: 17 amino acids. Trimming pared 3 bases from V and 0 bases from J, leaving 17 bases between. In nucleotides, the CDR3 is TGTGCCAGCAGCTTTGGGGGAGGACTTAACTTGAACACTGAAGCTTTCTTT. It is translated as CASSFGGGLNLNTEAFF. The variable domain in full, with the rest retrieved from reference TRBV11-1 and TRBJ1-1, is EAEVAQSPRYKITEKSQAVAFWCDPISGHATLYWYRQILGQGPELLVQFQDESVVDDSQLPKDRFSAERLKGVDSTLKIQPAELGDSAMYLCASSFGGGLNLNTEAFFGQGTRLTVV.